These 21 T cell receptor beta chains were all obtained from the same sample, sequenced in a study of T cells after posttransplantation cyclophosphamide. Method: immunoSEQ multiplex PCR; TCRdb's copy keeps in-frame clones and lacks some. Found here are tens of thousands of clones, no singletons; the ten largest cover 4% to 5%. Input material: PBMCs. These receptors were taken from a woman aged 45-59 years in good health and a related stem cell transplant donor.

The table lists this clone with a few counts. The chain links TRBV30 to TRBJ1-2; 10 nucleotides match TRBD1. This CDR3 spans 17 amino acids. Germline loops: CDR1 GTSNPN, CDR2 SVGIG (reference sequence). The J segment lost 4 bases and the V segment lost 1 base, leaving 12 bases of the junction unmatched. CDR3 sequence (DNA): TGTGCCTGGAGTGGGGCTTGGGGGACAGGGGAGCGCTATGGCTACACCTTC. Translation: CAWSGAWGTGERYGYTF.

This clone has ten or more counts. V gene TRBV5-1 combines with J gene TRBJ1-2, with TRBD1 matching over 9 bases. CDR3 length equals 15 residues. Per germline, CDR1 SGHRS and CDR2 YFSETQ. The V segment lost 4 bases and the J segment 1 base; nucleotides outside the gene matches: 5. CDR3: CASSRETGGNYGYTF. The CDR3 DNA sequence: TGCGCCAGCAGCCGAGAGACAGGGGGTAACTATGGCTACACCTTC.

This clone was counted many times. The CDR3 nucleotides read TGTGCCAGCAGGGTAAGACAGAGCACAGATACGCAGTATTTT. Its translation: CASRVRQSTDTQYF. The rearrangement uses TRBV2 and TRBJ2-3, with D possibly matching TRBD1 (5 bases). V gave up 6 bases and J gave up 0 bases, with 10 bases separating them. Germline values: CDR1 SNHLY, CDR2 FYNNEI. The CDR3 runs 14 residues.

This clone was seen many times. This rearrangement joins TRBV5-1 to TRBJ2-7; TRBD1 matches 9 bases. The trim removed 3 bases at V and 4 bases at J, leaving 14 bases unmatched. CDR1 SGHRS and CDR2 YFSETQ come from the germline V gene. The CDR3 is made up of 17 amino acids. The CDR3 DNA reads TGCGCCAGCAGCTATCTTTTCCGGGACAGGGAGTTATACGAGCAGTACTTC. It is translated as CASSYLFRDRELYEQYF.

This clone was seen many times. CDR3 loop: CASHYGPGGYGYTF. The CDR3 coding sequence is TGTGCCAGCCACTATGGCCCCGGAGGCTATGGCTACACCTTC. The chain joins TRBV13 to TRBJ1-2; D gene ambiguous. Germline values: CDR1 PRHDT, CDR2 FYEKMQ (reference sequence). The V end was cut by 8 bases, the J end by 4 bases, with 17 bases between. CDR3 length equals 14 residues.

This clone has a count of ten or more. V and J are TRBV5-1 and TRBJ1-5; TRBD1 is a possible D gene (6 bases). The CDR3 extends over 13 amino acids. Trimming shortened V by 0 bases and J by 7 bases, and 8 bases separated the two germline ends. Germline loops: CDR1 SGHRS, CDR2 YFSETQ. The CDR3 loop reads CASSLEGVQPQHF. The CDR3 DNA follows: TGCGCCAGCAGCTTGGAGGGGGTACAGCCCCAGCATTTT.

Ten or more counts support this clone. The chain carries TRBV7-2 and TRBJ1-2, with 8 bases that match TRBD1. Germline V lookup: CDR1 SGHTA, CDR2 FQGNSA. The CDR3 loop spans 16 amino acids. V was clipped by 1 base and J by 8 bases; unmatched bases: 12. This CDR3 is CASSLEGAGGAWGYTF. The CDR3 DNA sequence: TGTGCCAGCAGCTTAGAGGGCGCAGGGGGCGCGTGGGGCTACACCTTC.

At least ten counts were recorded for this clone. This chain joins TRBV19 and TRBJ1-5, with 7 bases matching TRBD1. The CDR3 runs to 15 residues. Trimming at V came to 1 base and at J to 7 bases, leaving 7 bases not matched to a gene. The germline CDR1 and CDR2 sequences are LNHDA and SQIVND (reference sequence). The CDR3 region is CASSIAAGGRQPQHF. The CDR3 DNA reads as TGTGCCAGTAGTATAGCGGCAGGGGGACGGCAGCCCCAGCATTTT.

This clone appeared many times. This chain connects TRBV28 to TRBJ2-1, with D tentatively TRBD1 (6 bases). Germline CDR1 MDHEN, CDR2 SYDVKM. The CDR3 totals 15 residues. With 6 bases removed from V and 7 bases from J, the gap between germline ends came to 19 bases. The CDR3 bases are TGTGCCAGCAGAGACTCAGGGGCTCTATGGAATGAGCAGTTCTTC. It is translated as CASRDSGALWNEQFF. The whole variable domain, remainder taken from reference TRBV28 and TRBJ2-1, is DVKVTQSSRYLVKRTGEKVFLECVQDMDHENMFWYRQDPGLGLRLIYFSYDVKMKEKGDIPEGYSVSREKKERFSLILESASTNQTSMYLCASRDSGALWNEQFFGPGTRLTVL.

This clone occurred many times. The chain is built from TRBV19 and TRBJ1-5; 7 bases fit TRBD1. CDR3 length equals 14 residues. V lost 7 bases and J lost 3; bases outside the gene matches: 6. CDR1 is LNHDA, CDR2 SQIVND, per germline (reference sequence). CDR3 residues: CASNRDSVNQPQHF. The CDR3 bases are TGTGCCAGTAATCGGGACAGCGTCAATCAGCCCCAGCATTTT.

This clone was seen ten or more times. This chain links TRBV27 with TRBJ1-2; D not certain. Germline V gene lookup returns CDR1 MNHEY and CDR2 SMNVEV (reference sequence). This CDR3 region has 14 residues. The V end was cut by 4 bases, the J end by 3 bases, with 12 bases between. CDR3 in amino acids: CASSYRTGDYGYTF. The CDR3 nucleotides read TGTGCCAGCAGTTATAGGACGGGAGACTATGGCTACACCTTC.

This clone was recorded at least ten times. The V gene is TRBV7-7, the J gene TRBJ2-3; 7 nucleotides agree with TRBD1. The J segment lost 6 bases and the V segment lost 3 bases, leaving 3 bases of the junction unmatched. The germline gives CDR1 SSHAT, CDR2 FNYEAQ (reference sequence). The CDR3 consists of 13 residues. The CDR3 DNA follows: TGTGCCAGCAGCTTTACAGGGGTGGATACGCAGTATTTT. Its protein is CASSFTGVDTQYF.

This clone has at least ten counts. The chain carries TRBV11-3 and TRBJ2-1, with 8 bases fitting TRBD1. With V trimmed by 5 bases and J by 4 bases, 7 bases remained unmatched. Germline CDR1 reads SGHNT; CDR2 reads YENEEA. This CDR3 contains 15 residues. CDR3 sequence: CASSQGAGGYNEQFF. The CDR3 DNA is TGTGCCAGCAGCCAGGGGGCAGGGGGATACAATGAGCAGTTCTTC.

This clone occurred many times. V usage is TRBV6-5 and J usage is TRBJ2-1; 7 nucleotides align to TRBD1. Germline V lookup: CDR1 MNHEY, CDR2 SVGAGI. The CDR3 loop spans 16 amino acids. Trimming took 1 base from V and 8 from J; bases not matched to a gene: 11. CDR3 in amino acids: CASSYFPTGNADEQFF. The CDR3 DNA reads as TGTGCCAGCAGTTACTTTCCGACAGGGAATGCGGATGAGCAGTTCTTC.

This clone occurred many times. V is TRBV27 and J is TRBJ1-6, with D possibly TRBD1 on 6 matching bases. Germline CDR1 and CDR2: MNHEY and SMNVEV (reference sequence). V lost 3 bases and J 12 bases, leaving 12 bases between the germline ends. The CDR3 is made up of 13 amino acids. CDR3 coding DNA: TGTGCCAGCAGTTTGGGGGGGCAAGGACCCCTCCACTTT. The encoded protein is CASSLGGQGPLHF.

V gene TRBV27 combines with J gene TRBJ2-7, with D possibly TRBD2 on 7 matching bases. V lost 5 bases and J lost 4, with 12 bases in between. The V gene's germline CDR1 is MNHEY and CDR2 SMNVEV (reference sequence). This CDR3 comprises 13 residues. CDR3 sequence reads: CASSPGGGYEQYF. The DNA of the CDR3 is TGTGCCAGCAGTCCGGGGGGCGGATACGAGCAGTACTTC.

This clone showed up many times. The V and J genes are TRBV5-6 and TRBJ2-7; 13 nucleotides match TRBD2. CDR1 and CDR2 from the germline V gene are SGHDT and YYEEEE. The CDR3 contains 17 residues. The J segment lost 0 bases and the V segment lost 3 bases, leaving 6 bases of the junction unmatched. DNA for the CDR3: TGTGCCAGCAGCTCGAGACTAGCGGGGGGTAACTCCTACGAGCAGTACTTC. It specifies CASSSRLAGGNSYEQYF. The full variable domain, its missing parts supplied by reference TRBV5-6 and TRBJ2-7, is DAGVTQSPTHLIKTRGQQVTLRCSPKSGHDTVSWYQQALGQGPQFIFQYYEEEERQRGNFPDRFSGHQFPNYSSELNVNALLLGDSALYLCASSSRLAGGNSYEQYFGPGTRLTVT.

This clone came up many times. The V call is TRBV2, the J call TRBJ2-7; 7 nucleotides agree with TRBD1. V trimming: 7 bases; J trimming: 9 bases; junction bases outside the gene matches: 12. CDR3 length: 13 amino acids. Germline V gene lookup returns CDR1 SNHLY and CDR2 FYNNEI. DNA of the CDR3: TGTGCCAGCACCTTGACAGGGCAGGCGGGGCAGTACTTC. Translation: CASTLTGQAGQYF.

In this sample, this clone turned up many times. The CDR3 is CASSVGLGTDTQYF. CDR3 bases: TGTGCCAGCAGTGTAGGACTTGGCACAGATACGCAGTATTTT. This chain connects TRBV2 to TRBJ2-3; tentatively, D is TRBD2 (5 bases). CDR1 is SNHLY, CDR2 FYNNEI, per germline. The CDR3 extends over 14 amino acids. Trimming pared 4 bases from V and 1 base from J, leaving 9 bases between.

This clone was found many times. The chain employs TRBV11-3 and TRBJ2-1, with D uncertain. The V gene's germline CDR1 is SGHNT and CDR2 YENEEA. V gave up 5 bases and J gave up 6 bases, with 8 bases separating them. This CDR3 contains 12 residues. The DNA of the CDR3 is TGTGCCAGCAGCCAGAGCGTCAATGAGCAGTTCTTC. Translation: CASSQSVNEQFF.

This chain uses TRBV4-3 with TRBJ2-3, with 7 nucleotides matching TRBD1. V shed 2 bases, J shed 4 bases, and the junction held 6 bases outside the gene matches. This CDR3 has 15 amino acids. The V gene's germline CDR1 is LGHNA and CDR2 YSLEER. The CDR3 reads CASSQRNRGSDTQYF. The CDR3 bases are TGCGCCAGCAGCCAAAGAAACAGGGGCTCAGATACGCAGTATTTT.